The 3 T cell receptor beta chains given below trace back to one sample, sequenced in a study of blood T cells in healthy people across ages (dated by TCRdb to the mid-2010s). The receptor library was made with 5' RACE. Sequenced on an Illumina HiSeq 2500. The second PCR ran for about 6 to 11 cycles and used a J-beta primer mix along with a sample-barcoded 5' primer. TCRdb passed the public sequencing reads through fastp at Q25 and MiXCR, retaining productive beta sequences. For every CDR3 protein sequence, its rows merge into one entry that carries the most common genes and DNA. The sample yields 890,000 or so distinct CDR3 sequences; roughly 60% were counted once. About 27% of the sample is taken by the ten largest. The sequenced material came from blood. All receptors come from a man aged 30 to 39 in good health.

The V gene is TRBV9, the J gene TRBJ2-1; D is unresolved. Germline V CDR1 and CDR2: SGDLS, YYNGEE. The CDR3 has 13 residues. Trimming stripped 4 bases from V and 2 bases from J, with 7 bases between. The CDR3 nucleotides are TGTGCCAGCAGCCGGGCAGCCTACAATGAGCAGTTCTTC. Translating it yields CASSRAAYNEQFF.

The J gene is TRBJ2-7, the V gene TRBV5-5, with D possibly being TRBD2 (5 bases). The J call is uncertain, as TRBJ2-5 better fits the DNA end. The CDR3 spans 13 residues. Germline CDR1 reads SGHKS; CDR2 reads YYEKEE (reference sequence). CDR3 region: CASMRAGKETQYF. The CDR3 DNA follows: TGTGCCAGCATGCGGGCCGGGAAGGAGACCCAGTACTTC.

The chain couples TRBV28 to TRBJ2-3; 12 bases align to TRBD2. Germline V gives CDR1 MDHEN, CDR2 SYDVKM. This CDR3 has 16 amino acids. V was pared by 1 base and J by 9 bases, with 8 bases of the junction left unmatched. The CDR3 loop reads CASSLSSGGAPGTQYF. CDR3 DNA: TGTGCCAGCAGTTTATCTAGCGGGGGGGCCCCGGGGACGCAGTATTTT.